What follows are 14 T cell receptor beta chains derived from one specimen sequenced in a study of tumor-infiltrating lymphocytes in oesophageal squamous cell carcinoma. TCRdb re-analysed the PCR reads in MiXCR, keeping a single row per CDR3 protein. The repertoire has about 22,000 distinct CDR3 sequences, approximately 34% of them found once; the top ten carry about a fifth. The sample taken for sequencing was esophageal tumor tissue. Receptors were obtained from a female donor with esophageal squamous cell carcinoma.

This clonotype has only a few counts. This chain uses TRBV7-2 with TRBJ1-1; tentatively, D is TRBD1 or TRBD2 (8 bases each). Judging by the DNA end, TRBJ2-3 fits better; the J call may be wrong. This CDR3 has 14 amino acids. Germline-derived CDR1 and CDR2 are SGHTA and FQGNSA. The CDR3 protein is CASSFTSGQGTQYF. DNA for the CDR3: TGTGCCAGCAGCTTTACTAGCGGACAGGGTACGCAGTATTTT.

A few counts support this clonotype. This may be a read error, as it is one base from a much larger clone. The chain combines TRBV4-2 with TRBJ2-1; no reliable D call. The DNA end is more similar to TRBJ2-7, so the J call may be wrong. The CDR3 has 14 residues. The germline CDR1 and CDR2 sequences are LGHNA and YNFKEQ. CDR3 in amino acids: CASSQGLVVDEQYF. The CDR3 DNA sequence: TGTGCCAGCAGCCAAGGGCTAGTAGTCGATGAGCAGTACTTC.

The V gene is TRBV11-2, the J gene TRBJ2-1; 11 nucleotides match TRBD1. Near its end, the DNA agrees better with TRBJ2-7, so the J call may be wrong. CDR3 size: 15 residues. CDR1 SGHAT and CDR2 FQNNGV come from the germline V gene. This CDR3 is CASSTRTGGDYEQYF. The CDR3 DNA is TGTGCCAGCAGCACGAGGACAGGGGGCGACTACGAGCAGTACTTC.

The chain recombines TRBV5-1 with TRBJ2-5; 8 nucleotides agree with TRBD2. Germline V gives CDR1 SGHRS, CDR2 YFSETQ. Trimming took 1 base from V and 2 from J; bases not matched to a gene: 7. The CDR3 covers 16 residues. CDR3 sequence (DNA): TGCGCCAGCAGCTTGTCCGGGACTAGGGGACAAGAGACCCAGTACTTC. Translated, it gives CASSLSGTRGQETQYF.

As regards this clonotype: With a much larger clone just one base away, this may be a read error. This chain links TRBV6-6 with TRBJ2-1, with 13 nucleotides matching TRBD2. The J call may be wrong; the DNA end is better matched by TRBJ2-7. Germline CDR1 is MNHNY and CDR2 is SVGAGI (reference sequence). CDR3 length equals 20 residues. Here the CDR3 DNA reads TGTGCCAGCAGCAGATCTCTGGGACTAGCGGGACGGGGATCCTACAATGAGCAGTACTTC. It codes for CASSRSLGLAGRGSYNEQYF.

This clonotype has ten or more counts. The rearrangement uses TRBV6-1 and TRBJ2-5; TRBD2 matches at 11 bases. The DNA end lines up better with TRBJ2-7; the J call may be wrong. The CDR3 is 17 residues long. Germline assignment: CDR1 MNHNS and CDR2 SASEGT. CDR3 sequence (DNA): TGTGCCAGCAGTCTCCGCGCCCCTTTTCTAGCGGGAGGCGAGCAGTACTTC. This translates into CASSLRAPFLAGGEQYF.

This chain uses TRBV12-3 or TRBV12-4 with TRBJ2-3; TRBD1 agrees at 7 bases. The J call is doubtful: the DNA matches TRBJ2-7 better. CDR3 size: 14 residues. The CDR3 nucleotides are TGTGCCAGCAGCCCGGGACAGTACCCCTACGAGCAGTACTTC. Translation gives CASSPGQYPYEQYF.

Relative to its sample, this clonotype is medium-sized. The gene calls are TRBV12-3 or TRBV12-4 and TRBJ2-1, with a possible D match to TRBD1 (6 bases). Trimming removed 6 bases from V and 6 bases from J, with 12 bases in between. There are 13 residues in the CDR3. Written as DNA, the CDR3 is TGTGCCAGCAGAAGGGGGAGAGGCAATGAGCAGTTCTTC. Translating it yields CASRRGRGNEQFF.

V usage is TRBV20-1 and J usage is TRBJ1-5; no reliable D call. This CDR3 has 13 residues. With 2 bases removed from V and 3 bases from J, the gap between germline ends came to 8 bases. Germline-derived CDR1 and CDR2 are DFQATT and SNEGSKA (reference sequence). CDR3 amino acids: CSARQDTNQPQHF. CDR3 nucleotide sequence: TGCAGTGCTAGACAGGATACCAATCAGCCCCAGCATTTT.

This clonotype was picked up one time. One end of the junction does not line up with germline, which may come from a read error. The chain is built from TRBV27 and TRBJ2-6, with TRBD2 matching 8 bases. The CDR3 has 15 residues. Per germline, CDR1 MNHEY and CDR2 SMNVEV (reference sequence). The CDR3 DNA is TGTGCCAGCAGACCAAACTGGCGGGAGGTCCGGGGGGAGTTCTTC. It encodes CASRPNWREVRGEFF. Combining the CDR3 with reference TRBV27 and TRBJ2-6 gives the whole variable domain EAQVTQNPRYLITVTGKKLTVTCSQNMNHEYMSWYRQDPGLGLRQIYYSMNVEVTDKGDVPEGYKVSRKEKRNFPLILESPSPNQTSLYFCASRPNWREVRGEFFGAGSRLTVL.

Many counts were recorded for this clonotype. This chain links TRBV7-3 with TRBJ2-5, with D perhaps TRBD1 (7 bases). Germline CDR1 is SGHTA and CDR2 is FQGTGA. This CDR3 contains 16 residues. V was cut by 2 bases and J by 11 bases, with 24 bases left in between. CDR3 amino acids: CASSLSPLTGLREQYF. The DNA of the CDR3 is TGTGCCAGCAGCTTATCCCCCTTGACAGGGCTTCGGGAGCAGTACTTC.

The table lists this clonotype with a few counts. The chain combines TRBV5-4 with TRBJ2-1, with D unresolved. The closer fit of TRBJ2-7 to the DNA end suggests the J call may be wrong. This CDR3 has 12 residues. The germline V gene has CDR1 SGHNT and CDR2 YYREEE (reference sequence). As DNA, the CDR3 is TGTGCCAGCAGCCCTACAAGCCATGAGCAGTACTTC. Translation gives CASSPTSHEQYF.

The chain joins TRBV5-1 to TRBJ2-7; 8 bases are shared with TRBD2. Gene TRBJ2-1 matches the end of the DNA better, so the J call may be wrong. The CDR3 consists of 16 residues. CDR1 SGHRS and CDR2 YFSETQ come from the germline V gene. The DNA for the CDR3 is TGCGCCAGCAGCTCCGCTTATAGCGGGATTATCGATGAGCAGTTCTTC. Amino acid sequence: CASSSAYSGIIDEQFF.

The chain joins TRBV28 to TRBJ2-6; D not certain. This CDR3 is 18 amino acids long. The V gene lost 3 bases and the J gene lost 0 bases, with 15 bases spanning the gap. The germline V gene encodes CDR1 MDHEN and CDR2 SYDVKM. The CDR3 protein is CASSFQAGLCSGANVLTF. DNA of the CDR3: TGTGCCAGCAGTTTCCAGGCCGGGCTGTGCTCTGGGGCCAACGTCCTGACTTTC.